Shown below are 4 T cell receptor beta chains from a single sample sequenced in a study of molecular identifiers for immune sequencing clone quantification. TCRdb ran MiXCR on the PCR reads and lists one entry per CDR3 protein. The table lists approximately 550,000 distinct CDR3 sequences, approximately 25% of them singletons, with 0.76% in the top ten. The sequencing sample was made of naive CD8+ T cells from blood, with Jurkat cell RNA spiked in. Described subset: FACS-sorted CD8+CD4-CCR7+CD45RA+ naive T cells. Receptors originate from a human donor in good health. Some libraries in this study had Jurkat cell RNA spiked in.

Only a few counts were recorded for this clonotype. The rearrangement uses TRBV20-1 and TRBJ1-6; D possibly corresponds to TRBD1 (5 bases). This CDR3 is built from 16 residues. V dropped 3 bases and J dropped 1 base, with 13 bases sitting between them. Germline values: CDR1 DFQATT, CDR2 SNEGSKA (reference sequence). CDR3 in DNA: TGCAGTGCTAGCGCCACCTGGACATCCTATAATTCACCCCTCCACTTT. It specifies CSASATWTSYNSPLHF.

Of note for this clonotype: Likely a read error: the CDR3 ends without its conserved phenylalanine or tryptophan. The chain uses TRBV5-1 and TRBJ2-5; the match to TRBD2 covers 11 bases. Germline trimming cut 3 bases from V and 2 bases from J; bases unmatched to any gene: 9. Germline loops: CDR1 SGHRS, CDR2 YFSETQ. This CDR3 is 17 amino acids long. The chain's CDR3 is CASSSETSGEKQETQYL. CDR3 in DNA: TGCGCCAGCAGCTCTGAGACTAGCGGGGAGAAACAAGAGACCCAGTACCTC.

Comments on this clonotype: It may be a read error: a sequence one base away is much more abundant. The chain links TRBV7-2 to TRBJ1-1, with D perhaps TRBD1 (5 bases). Germline CDR1 and CDR2: SGHTA and FQGNSA. The CDR3 has 15 amino acids. The DNA for the CDR3 is TGTGCCAGCAGCCCTAGACGGACATGGAACACTGAAGCTTCCTTT. Translating it yields CASSPRRTWNTEASF.

The CDR3 DNA is TGTGCCAGTAGTACCCCGGGGGTTGCGCAGTATTTT. Protein sequence: CASSTPGVAQYF. The chain is built from TRBV19 and TRBJ2-3; D possibly corresponds to TRBD2 (6 bases). This CDR3 comprises 12 residues. The germline V and J ends were trimmed by 4 bases and 10 bases, with 12 bases remaining between them. Germline V lookup: CDR1 LNHDA, CDR2 SQIVND (reference sequence).